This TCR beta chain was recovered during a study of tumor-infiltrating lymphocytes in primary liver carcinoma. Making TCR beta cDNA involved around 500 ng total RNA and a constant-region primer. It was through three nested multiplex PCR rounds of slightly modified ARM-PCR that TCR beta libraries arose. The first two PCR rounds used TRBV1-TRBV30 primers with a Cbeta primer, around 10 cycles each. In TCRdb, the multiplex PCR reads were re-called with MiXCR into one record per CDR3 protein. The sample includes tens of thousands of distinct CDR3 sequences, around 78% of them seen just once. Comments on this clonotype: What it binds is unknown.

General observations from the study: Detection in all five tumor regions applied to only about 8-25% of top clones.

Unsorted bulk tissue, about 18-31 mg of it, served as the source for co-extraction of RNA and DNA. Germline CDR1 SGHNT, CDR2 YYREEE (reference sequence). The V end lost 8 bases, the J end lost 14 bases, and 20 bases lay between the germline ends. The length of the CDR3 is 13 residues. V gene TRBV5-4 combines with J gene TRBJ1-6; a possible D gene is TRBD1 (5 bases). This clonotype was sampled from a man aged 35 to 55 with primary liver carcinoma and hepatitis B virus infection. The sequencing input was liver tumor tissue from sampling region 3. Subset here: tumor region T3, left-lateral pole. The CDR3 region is CASSIEPEGTLHF. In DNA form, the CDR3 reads TGTGCCAGTAGCATAGAGCCGGAGGGGACCCTCCACTTT.